This T cell receptor (beta chain) stems from a study of cytomegalovirus exposure and HLA in healthy donors. The CDR3 sequence is 17 residues long. Deletions cut 4 bases from V and 6 bases from J, with 25 bases between. Germline CDR1 LNHDA, CDR2 SQIVND (reference sequence). As for this clone: No antigen is known for it.

Study-wide findings and caveats: In a later analysis, several top co-occurrence clusters appeared linked to parvovirus B19, influenza, CMV and Epstein-Barr virus. A prior analysis recorded that most TCR beta V segments were productive about 87% or about 30% of the time. CMV serostatus was the only immune exposure information that was available. Fewer N-insertions (relative to the 666-donor mean) were reportedly seen in an Asian-associated ancestry cluster in a later analysis.

In the PCR, 60 Vbeta and 13 Jbeta primers were used. The method was immunoSEQ multiplex PCR; TCRdb's version includes in-frame clones alone and lacks a portion of them. Of 200,000 to 300,000 clones listed, roughly 86% are singletons. The chain links TRBV19 to TRBJ2-7; maybe TRBD1 (6 bases). The sample comprised PBMCs. The receptor was derived from a middle-aged woman in good health and CMV-seropositive. The CDR3 DNA sequence: TGTGCCAGTAGTACGACCCACCCGTTGGGGCAGGGGCGCGAGCAGTACTTC. The encoded protein is CASSTTHPLGQGREQYF.